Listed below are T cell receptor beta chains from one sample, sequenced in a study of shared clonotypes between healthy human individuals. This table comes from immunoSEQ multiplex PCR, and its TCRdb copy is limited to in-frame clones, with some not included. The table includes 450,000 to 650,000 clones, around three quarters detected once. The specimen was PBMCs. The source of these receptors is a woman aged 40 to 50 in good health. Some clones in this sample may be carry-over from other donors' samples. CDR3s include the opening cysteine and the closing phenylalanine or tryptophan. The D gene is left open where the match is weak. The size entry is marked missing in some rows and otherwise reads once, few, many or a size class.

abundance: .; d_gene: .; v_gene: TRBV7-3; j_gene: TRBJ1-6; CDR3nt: TGTGCCAGCAGCTTAACGGGGACGCTGAATTCACCCCTCCACTTT; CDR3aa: CASSLTGTLNSPLHF
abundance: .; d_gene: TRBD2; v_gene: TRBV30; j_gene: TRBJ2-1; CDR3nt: TGTGTCACAGCGGGAGGGCCGTCAGATGAGCAGTTCTTC; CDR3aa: CVTAGGPSDEQFF
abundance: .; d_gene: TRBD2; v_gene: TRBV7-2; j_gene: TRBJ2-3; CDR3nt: TGTGCCAGCAGCCCAATAGCGGGAGGAGTAACAGATACGCAGTATTTT; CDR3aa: CASSPIAGGVTDTQYF
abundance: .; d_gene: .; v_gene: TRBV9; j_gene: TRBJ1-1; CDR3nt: TGTGCCAGCGGGAAAGGGGGTCGAACTGAAGCTTTCTTT; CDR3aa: CASGKGGRTEAFF
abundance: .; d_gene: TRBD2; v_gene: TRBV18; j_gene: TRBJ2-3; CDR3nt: TGTGCCAGCTCACTGACTAGCGGGGATCCGGATACGCAGTATTTT; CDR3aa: CASSLTSGDPDTQYF
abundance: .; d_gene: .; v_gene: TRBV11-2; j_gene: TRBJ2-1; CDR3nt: TGTGCCAGCAGCTTGGGGTGGTCATCCTACAATGAGCAGTTCTTC; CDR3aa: CASSLGWSSYNEQFF
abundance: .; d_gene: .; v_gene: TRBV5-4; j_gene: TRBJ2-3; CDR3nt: TGTGCCAGCAGCCGGACCGGGACCATACGCACAGATACGCAGTATTTT; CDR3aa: CASSRTGTIRTDTQYF
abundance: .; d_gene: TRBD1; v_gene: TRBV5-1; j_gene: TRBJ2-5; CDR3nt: TGCGCCAGCACCCAGTCAGGGGGCAGGGAGACCCAGTACTTC; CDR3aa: CASTQSGGRETQYF
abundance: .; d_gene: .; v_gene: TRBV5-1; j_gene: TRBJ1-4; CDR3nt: TGCGCCAGCAGGCGTCCTTGGGAAGAAAAACTGTTTTTT; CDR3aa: CASRRPWEEKLFF
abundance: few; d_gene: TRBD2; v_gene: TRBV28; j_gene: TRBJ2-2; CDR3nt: TGTGCCAGCTCCCCAGGGAGGGTCGAGACCGGGGAGCTGTTTTTT; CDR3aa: CASSPGRVETGELFF
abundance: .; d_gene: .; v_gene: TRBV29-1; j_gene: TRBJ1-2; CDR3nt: TGCAGCGTTGAAGCAGGACCCATGGCAAACTATGGCTACACCTTC; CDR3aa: CSVEAGPMANYGYTF
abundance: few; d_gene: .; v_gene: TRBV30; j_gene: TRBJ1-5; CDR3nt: TGTGCCTGGAACCTGGGGGCCCTTAGCAATCAGCCCCAGCATTTT; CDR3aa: CAWNLGALSNQPQHF
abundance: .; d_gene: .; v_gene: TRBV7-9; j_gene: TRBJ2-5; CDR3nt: TGTGCCAGCAGCGAAGTGGCTAGGGGAGAGACCCAGTACTTC; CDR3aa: CASSEVARGETQYF
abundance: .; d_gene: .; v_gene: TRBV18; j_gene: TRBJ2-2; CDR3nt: TGTGCCAGCTCACTTGATCAGGCGGGGAACACCGGGGAGCTGTTTTTT; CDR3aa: CASSLDQAGNTGELFF
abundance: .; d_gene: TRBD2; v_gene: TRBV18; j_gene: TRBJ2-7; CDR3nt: TGTGCCAGCTCTGAGAGCGGGAGATACGAGCAGTACTTC; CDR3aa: CASSESGRYEQYF
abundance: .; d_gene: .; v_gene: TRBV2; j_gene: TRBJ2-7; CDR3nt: TGTGCCAGCAGGGTAGGGGGGAGGGACGAGCAGTACTTC; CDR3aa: CASRVGGRDEQYF
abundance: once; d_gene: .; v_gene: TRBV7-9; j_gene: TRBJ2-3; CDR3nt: TGTGCCAGCAGCCCCCGCGGGACAGAAGGGGTAGATACGCAGTATTTT; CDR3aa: CASSPRGTEGVDTQYF
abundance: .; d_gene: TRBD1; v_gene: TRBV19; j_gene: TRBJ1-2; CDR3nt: TGTGCCAGTAAAAGCGTGGGACAGGGGACCTCGGGGAATGGCTACACCTTC; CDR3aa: CASKSVGQGTSGNGYTF
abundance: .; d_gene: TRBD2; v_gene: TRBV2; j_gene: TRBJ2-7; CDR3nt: TGTGCCAGCAGAGCCTCAGCGGGAGGGCCCCCAGTGCAGTACTTC; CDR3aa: CASRASAGGPPVQYF
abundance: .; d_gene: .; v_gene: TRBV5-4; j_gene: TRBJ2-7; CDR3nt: TGTGCCAGCAGCTTCGACAGGCGATCCTCCTACGAGCAGTACTTC; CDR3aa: CASSFDRRSSYEQYF
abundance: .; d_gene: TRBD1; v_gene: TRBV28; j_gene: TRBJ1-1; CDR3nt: TGTGCCAGCAGTTTATTCCCTCCTGGACAGGGAGCGGAAAACACTGAAGCTTTCTTT; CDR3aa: CASSLFPPGQGAENTEAFF
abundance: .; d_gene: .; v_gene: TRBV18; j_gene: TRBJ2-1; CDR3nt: TGTGCCAGCTCCCCTCTGTCCGGTACTAGACAAGACAATGAGCAGTTCTTC; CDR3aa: CASSPLSGTRQDNEQFF
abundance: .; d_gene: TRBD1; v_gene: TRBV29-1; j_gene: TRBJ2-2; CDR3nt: TGCAGCGTTGGGGACAGGGTTGGGGCCGGGGAGCTGTTTTTT; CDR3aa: CSVGDRVGAGELFF
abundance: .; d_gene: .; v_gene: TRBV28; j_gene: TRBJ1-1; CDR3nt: TGTGCCAGCAGTTTATCTACAGGCGGTCTTGACACTGAAGCTTTCTTT; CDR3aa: CASSLSTGGLDTEAFF
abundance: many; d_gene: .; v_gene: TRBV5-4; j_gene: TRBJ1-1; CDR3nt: TGTGCCAGCAGCTTGGGGGGGCGGAACACTGAAGCTTTCTTT; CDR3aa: CASSLGGRNTEAFF
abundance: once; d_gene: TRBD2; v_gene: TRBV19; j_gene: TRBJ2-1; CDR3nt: TGTGCCAGTAGTAGGACTAGCGGGAGAGATGAGCAGTTCTTC; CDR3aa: CASSRTSGRDEQFF
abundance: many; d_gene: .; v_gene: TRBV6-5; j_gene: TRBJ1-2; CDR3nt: TGTGCCAGCAGTAATAAACTCGGGGGCTACACCTTC; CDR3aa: CASSNKLGGYTF
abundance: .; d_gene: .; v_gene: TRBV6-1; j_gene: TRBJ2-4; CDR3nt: TGTGCCAGCAGTGGACCCGGGGAGGCCATTCAGTACTTC; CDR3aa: CASSGPGEAIQYF
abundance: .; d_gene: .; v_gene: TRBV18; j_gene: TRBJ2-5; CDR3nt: TGTGCCAGCTCAGCCGGGCCCGCCCAAGAGACCCAGTACTTC; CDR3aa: CASSAGPAQETQYF
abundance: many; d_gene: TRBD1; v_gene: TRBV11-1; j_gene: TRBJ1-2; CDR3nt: TGTGCCAGCAGCCAGGGGGGTTATGGCTACACCTTC; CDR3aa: CASSQGGYGYTF
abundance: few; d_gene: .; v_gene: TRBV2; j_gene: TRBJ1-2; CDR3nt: TGTGCCAGCGGGGGAGGGTTTGGCTACACCTTC; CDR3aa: CASGGGFGYTF
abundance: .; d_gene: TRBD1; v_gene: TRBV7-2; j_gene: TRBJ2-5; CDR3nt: TGTGCCAGCAGCCTAGGAGCAGGGGGCGCTTACCAAGAGACCCAGTACTTC; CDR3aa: CASSLGAGGAYQETQYF
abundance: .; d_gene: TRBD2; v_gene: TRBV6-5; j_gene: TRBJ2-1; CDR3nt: TGTGCCAGCAGTTACTCGCTGGTAGCGGGAGGTAATGAGCAGTTCTTC; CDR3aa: CASSYSLVAGGNEQFF
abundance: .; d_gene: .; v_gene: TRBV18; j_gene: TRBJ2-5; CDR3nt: TGTGCCAGCTCACCAAGATCGGGGGAGACCCAGTACTTC; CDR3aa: CASSPRSGETQYF
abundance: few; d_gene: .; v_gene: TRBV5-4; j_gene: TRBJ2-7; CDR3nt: TGTGCCAGCAGCTTGGCCGCCGGAAGCTCCTACGAGCAGTACTTC; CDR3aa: CASSLAAGSSYEQYF
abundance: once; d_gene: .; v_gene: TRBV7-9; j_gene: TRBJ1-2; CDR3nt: TGTGCCAGCAGCTTAGAGCCCCTCTATGGCTACACCTTC; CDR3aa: CASSLEPLYGYTF
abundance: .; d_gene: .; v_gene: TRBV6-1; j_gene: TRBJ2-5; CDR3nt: TGTGCCAGCAGTCCCCCCGGGAGCCAAGAGACCCAGTACTTC; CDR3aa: CASSPPGSQETQYF
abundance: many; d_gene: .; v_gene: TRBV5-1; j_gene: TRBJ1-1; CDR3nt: TGCGCCAGCAGCGAAAGGATCCCGAACACTGAAGCTTTCTTT; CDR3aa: CASSERIPNTEAFF
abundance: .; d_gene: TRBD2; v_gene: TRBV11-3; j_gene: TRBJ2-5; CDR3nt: TGTGCCAGCAGCTCGGGACTAGCGGAATACCAAGAGACCCAGTACTTC; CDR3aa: CASSSGLAEYQETQYF
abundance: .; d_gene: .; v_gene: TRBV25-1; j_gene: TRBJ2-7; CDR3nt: TGTGCCAGCAGTGGGTTTGACAGATACTACGAGCAGTACTTC; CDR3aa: CASSGFDRYYEQYF
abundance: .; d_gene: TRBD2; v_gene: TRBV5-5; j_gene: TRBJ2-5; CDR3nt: TGTGCCAGCAGTGGGACTAGCGGGGCAGAGACCCAGTACTTC; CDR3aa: CASSGTSGAETQYF